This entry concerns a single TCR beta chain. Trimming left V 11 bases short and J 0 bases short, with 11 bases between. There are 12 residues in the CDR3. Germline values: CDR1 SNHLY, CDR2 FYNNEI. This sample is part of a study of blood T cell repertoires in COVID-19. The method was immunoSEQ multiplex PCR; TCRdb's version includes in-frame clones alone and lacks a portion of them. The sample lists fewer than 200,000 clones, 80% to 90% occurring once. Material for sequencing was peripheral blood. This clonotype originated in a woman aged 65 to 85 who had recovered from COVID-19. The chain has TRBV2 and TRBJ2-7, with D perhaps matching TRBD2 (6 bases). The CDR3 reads CAGGSTSYEQYF. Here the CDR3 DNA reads TGTGCCGGGGGGTCGACCTCCTACGAGCAGTACTTC.